This passage covers 17 T cell receptor beta chains from one sample sequenced in a study of blood T cells in healthy people across ages. With a J-beta primer mix and a sample-barcoded 5' primer, a second PCR ran roughly 6 to 11 cycles. TCRdb passed the 5' RACE reads through MiXCR, listing each CDR3 protein once. In the table there are 550,000 to 750,000 distinct CDR3 sequences, around 21% of which are singletons. Source material: blood. The receptors shown here come from a man aged 65 to 79 in good health.

To note about this clonotype: The germline gene is not matched at one end of the junction; a read error may be the cause. The V call is TRBV4-3, the J call TRBJ1-4, with D maybe TRBD1 (6 bases). The CDR3 covers 15 residues. CDR1 and CDR2 from the germline V gene are LGHNA and YSLEER. This CDR3 reads CVSSRNRALNEKLFF. CDR3 in DNA: TGCGTCAGCAGCCGAAACAGGGCACTTAATGAAAAACTGTTTTTT.

To note about this clonotype: Likely a read error: the CDR3 ends without its conserved phenylalanine or tryptophan. V is TRBV12-3 or TRBV12-4 and J is TRBJ2-3; D remains ambiguous. V lost 7 bases and J lost 1, with 18 bases in between. The CDR3 loop spans 16 amino acids. CDR3 sequence reads: CASTVKAREGTDTQYS. The CDR3 bases are TGTGCCAGCACCGTCAAAGCTAGAGAGGGCACAGATACGCAGTATTCT.

The rearrangement joins TRBV2 to TRBJ2-7; weak D call: TRBD1 (6 bases). The V end was cut by 5 bases, the J end by 0 bases, with 11 bases between. This CDR3 comprises 14 residues. The germline V gene encodes CDR1 SNHLY and CDR2 FYNNEI. CDR3 amino acids: CASSIRDTSYEQYF. The DNA of the CDR3 is TGTGCCAGCAGTATTAGGGACACCTCCTACGAGCAGTACTTC. Full variable domain (outside the CDR3, taken from reference TRBV2 and TRBJ2-7): EPEVTQTPSHQVTQMGQEVILRCVPISNHLYFYWYRQILGQKVEFLVSFYNNEISEKSEIFDDQFSVERPDGSNFTLKIRSTKLEDSAMYFCASSIRDTSYEQYFGPGTRLTVT.

This clonotype has a count of ten or more. The genes are TRBV20-1 and TRBJ2-5; the D is unclear. Germline lookup yields CDR1 DFQATT and CDR2 SNEGSKA (reference sequence). The CDR3 contains 12 residues. Trimming shortened V by 3 bases and J by 2 bases, and 7 bases separated the two germline ends. CDR3 protein: CSASGSQETQYF. In DNA, the CDR3 is TGCAGTGCTAGTGGCAGTCAAGAGACCCAGTACTTC.

This clonotype has just a few counts. The chain combines TRBV18 with TRBJ2-7; either TRBD1 or TRBD2 may fit D (5 bases each). The germline V and J ends were trimmed by 5 bases and 5 bases, with 25 bases remaining between them. CDR1 is KGHSH, CDR2 LQKENI, per germline. This CDR3 spans 17 amino acids. CDR3 DNA sequence: TGTGCCAGCTCATCTAGCTTGAGGGCAGGGAAAAGCGACGAGCAGTACTTC. Protein: CASSSSLRAGKSDEQYF.

This clonotype was observed a few times. The chain has TRBV2 and TRBJ2-7; D call uncertain. The V end lost 4 bases, the J end lost 2 bases, and 21 bases lay between the germline ends. The CDR3 covers 17 residues. The germline V gene encodes CDR1 SNHLY and CDR2 FYNNEI. CDR3 amino acids: CASSGLTPKSGTYEQYF. The DNA for the CDR3 is TGTGCCAGCAGTGGCTTGACCCCTAAGTCCGGAACCTACGAGCAGTACTTC. The full variable domain, its missing parts supplied by reference TRBV2 and TRBJ2-7, is EPEVTQTPSHQVTQMGQEVILRCVPISNHLYFYWYRQILGQKVEFLVSFYNNEISEKSEIFDDQFSVERPDGSNFTLKIRSTKLEDSAMYFCASSGLTPKSGTYEQYFGPGTRLTVT.

This clonotype was seen more than once but under ten times. The rearrangement links TRBV7-2 to TRBJ2-5; the match to TRBD2 covers 8 bases. The J call is doubtful: the DNA matches TRBJ2-7 better. The CDR3 is made up of 14 amino acids. CDR1 SGHTA and CDR2 FQGNSA come from the germline V gene. CDR3 region: CASSPFASGYEQYF. Written as DNA, the CDR3 is TGTGCCAGCAGCCCATTTGCTAGCGGGTACGAGCAGTACTTC.

In its sample, this clonotype was seen once. The gene calls are TRBV30 and TRBJ2-3; TRBD2 agrees at 8 bases. The CDR3 runs to 14 residues. Trimming at V came to 6 bases and at J to 1 base, leaving 6 bases not matched to a gene. Germline loops: CDR1 GTSNPN, CDR2 SVGIG (reference sequence). The CDR3 here is CACTGTRGTDTQYF. CDR3 in DNA: TGTGCCTGCACCGGGACTAGAGGCACAGATACGCAGTATTTT.

The rearrangement links TRBV5-1 to TRBJ2-2; perhaps TRBD1 as D (5 bases). CDR3 length: 14 amino acids. Germline V gives CDR1 SGHRS, CDR2 YFSETQ. The V end was cut by 7 bases, the J end by 1 base, with 11 bases between. This CDR3 is CASAPQGNTGELFF. The CDR3 coding sequence is TGCGCCAGCGCCCCCCAGGGGAACACCGGGGAGCTGTTTTTT. Using reference TRBV5-1 and TRBJ2-2 for the parts outside the CDR3, the full variable domain is KAGVTQTPRYLIKTRGQQVTLSCSPISGHRSVSWYQQTPGQGLQFLFEYFSETQRNKGNFPGRFSGRQFSNSRSEMNVSTLELGDSALYLCASAPQGNTGELFFGEGSRLTVL.

The rearrangement uses TRBV20-1 and TRBJ2-3; TRBD2 matches at 13 bases. Germline assignment: CDR1 DFQATT and CDR2 SNEGSKA (reference sequence). V shed 8 bases and J 1 base; nucleotides not matched to a gene: 12. The CDR3 runs to 17 residues. The CDR3 DNA is TGCAGTCTCCGCTGGACTAGCGGGAGTTCGGGCACAGATACGCAGTATTTT. This codes for CSLRWTSGSSGTDTQYF.

This clonotype occurred many times. The chain combines TRBV5-1 with TRBJ2-2; D uncertain. Trimming removed 1 base from V and 2 bases from J, with 6 bases in between. Looked up from germline, CDR1 is SGHRS and CDR2 is YFSETQ. The CDR3 totals 14 residues. In DNA form, the CDR3 reads TGCGCCAGCAGCTTGTCGAAAAACACCGGGGAGCTGTTTTTT. It is translated as CASSLSKNTGELFF.

The genes are TRBV7-8 and TRBJ2-1; 9 bases fit TRBD2. The germline gives CDR1 SGHVS, CDR2 FQNEAQ. J lost 0 bases, V lost 4 bases, and 7 bases had no gene match. The CDR3 covers 17 residues. In DNA, the CDR3 is TGTGCCAGCAGCTACGGACTAGCGTCGAGCTCCTACAATGAGCAGTTCTTC. Amino acids: CASSYGLASSSYNEQFF.

The chain combines TRBV24-1 with TRBJ2-1; D is ambiguous. Germline CDR1 reads KGHDR; CDR2 reads SFDVKD. The CDR3 covers 12 residues. The V end was cut by 7 bases, the J end by 8 bases, with 11 bases between. This CDR3 is CATSAGGYEQFF. The DNA of the CDR3 is TGTGCCACCAGCGCCGGTGGGTATGAGCAGTTCTTC.

This clonotype occurred a few times. The rearrangement joins TRBV6-5 to TRBJ2-1, with 8 bases matching TRBD2. Per germline, CDR1 MNHEY and CDR2 SVGAGI. This CDR3 region has 18 residues. Trimming at V came to 0 bases and at J to 0 bases, leaving 7 bases not matched to a gene. CDR3 sequence reads: CASSYSIQAGGSYNEQFF. CDR3 nucleotide sequence: TGTGCCAGCAGTTACTCGATCCAGGCGGGAGGCTCCTACAATGAGCAGTTCTTC.

This clonotype was seen more than once but under ten times. The chain uses TRBV4-1 and TRBJ2-5, with D possibly TRBD2 on 5 matching bases. The last part of the DNA fits TRBJ2-7 better; the J call may be wrong. CDR3 length: 15 residues. Germline CDR1 reads MGHRA; CDR2 reads YSYEKL. CDR3 region: CASSAQGGSSYEQYF. In nucleotides, the CDR3 is TGCGCCAGCAGCGCCCAAGGCGGGTCTTCCTACGAGCAGTACTTC.

CDR3 DNA sequence: TGTGCCAGCAGTTTAGGGGCCACGGGGGCGCGACTGTTTTTT. It codes for CASSLGATGARLFF. The rearrangement uses TRBV12-3 or TRBV12-4 and TRBJ1-4, with a weak D call TRBD1 (6 bases). The CDR3 runs to 14 residues. Trimming pared 1 base from V and 13 bases from J, leaving 16 bases between.

This clonotype was observed a handful of times. This rearrangement joins TRBV6-5 to TRBJ2-1; D might be TRBD2 (6 bases). The closer fit of TRBJ2-7 to the DNA end suggests the J call may be wrong. Germline V gene lookup returns CDR1 MNHEY and CDR2 SVGAGI. The CDR3 is made up of 14 amino acids. For the CDR3, the DNA is TGTGCCAGTGGTTTCGCGGGGTACTCCTACGAGCAGTACTTC. This sequence encodes CASGFAGYSYEQYF.